This T cell receptor beta chain was sequenced in a study of cytomegalovirus exposure and HLA in healthy donors. PCR employed 60 Vbeta and 13 Jbeta primers. Data came from immunoSEQ multiplex PCR; TCRdb stores just in-frame clones and leaves some out. The sample has around 160,000 clones; about 72% are singletons. Though nominally healthy at sampling, donors likely had unrecorded immune exposures. This CDR3 spans 15 amino acids. Trimming cost V 1 base and J 8 bases, with 12 bases left between them. CDR1 LGHNA and CDR2 YNFKEQ come from the germline V gene. Broader study findings: It was taken for granted in presence/absence analyses that sequencing depth across donors was roughly uniform. There was a cluster of highly shared sequence variants that was likely a sequencing artifact.

For this clone: Its antigen is as yet unknown.

The sample taken for sequencing was PBMCs. The TCR comes from a male donor in good health and CMV-seronegative. The V gene is TRBV4-2, the J gene TRBJ1-6; D is unresolved. The CDR3 is CASSQGVGTDSPLHF. The DNA of the CDR3 is TGTGCCAGCAGCCAAGGCGTCGGTACGGATTCACCCCTCCACTTT.